A selection of T cell receptor beta chains follows, all from one sample in a study of blood T cell repertoires in COVID-19. Using immunoSEQ multiplex PCR, the repertoire was profiled, and TCRdb retains in-frame clones only, with some absent. The sample shows 200,000 to 300,000 clones, approximately 88% of them seen only once. Source material: peripheral blood. Every receptor here comes from a human donor in a cohort sampled during active COVID-19. The CDR3 runs from the conserved cysteine through the conserved F or W. The listing skips clone size in some rows; elsewhere it reads once, few, many or a size class.

once | TRBJ1-2 | TRBV30 | CAWSGGGGYTF
- | TRBJ2-1 | TRBV6-4 | CASSSEWGGDEQFF
- | TRBJ1-5 | TRBV27 | CASSLSRYQPQHF
once | TRBJ2-5 | TRBV10-1 | CASSSTVYQETQYF
- | TRBJ2-1 | TRBV2 | CASSIAGGYNEQFF
- | TRBJ1-1 | TRBV23-1 | CASSPSYSFPNTEAFF
- | TRBJ2-7 | TRBV18 | CASSPRRSTPVEQYF
- | TRBJ2-5 | TRBV5-1 | CASSFSRGSQETQYF
once | TRBJ2-7 | TRBV6-2/TRBV6-3 | CASSLGGAVSYEQYF
- | TRBJ2-7 | TRBV18 | CASSPLTSGVTYEQYF
- | TRBJ2-7 | TRBV28 | CASTPEGLSWEQYF
- | TRBJ2-1 | TRBV4-3 | CASSQDGTTRNEQFF
- | TRBJ1-1 | TRBV28 | CASSPAWGQVSTEAFF
- | TRBJ2-1 | TRBV7-2 | CASSLGGRDNEQFF
- | TRBJ1-2 | TRBV19 | CASSNREGNGYTF
- | TRBJ1-2 | TRBV4-2 | CASSQDYSGAANYGYTF
- | TRBJ1-2 | TRBV6-1 | CASSERLRGYTF
- | TRBJ1-5 | TRBV6-5 | CASNNPHQPQHF
- | TRBJ1-4 | TRBV7-9 | CASSLDRADEKLFF
- | TRBJ1-2 | TRBV9 | CASSAEPGTGIRHGYTF
- | TRBJ1-1 | TRBV5-1 | CASSHGGLSPEAFF
once | TRBJ1-1 | TRBV5-1 | CASSLVKDNVEAFF
- | TRBJ2-5 | TRBV5-1 | CASSFQDRGRETQYF
once | TRBJ2-7 | TRBV2 | CASRTDREVYEQYF
- | TRBJ1-4 | TRBV9 | CASSVEGVGEKLFF
- | TRBJ2-5 | TRBV29-1 | CSTARYQLRETQYF
- | TRBJ1-2 | TRBV5-4 | CASSPGDTRNYGYTF
once | TRBJ2-7 | TRBV12-3/TRBV12-4 | CASSLEIYEQYF
- | TRBJ2-7 | TRBV2 | CASKGVSSYEQYF
- | TRBJ2-3 | TRBV2 | CASSEISGGAVDTQYF
- | TRBJ2-7 | TRBV9 | CASSVGAGGTYEQYF
- | TRBJ1-3 | TRBV3-1/TRBV3-2 | CASSPGTAKGNTIYF
- | TRBJ2-1 | TRBV19 | CASRTTGNEQFF
- | TRBJ1-2 | TRBV11-2 | CASTPIRDTRVNYGYTF
- | TRBJ2-7 | TRBV14 | CASAAAEGHSYEQYF
- | TRBJ2-3 | TRBV29-1 | CSSSPPLTGADTQYF
- | TRBJ2-6 | TRBV24-1 | CATSKGGAELGANVLTF
- | TRBJ1-5 | TRBV19 | CASSSFGFHPQHF
- | TRBJ2-5 | TRBV7-2 | CASQGRAGGPETQYF
- | TRBJ2-1 | TRBV24-1 | CATSDSLAGGPSNEQFF
few | TRBJ1-2 | TRBV4-1 | CASSHGQNYGYTF
- | TRBJ1-2 | TRBV5-4 | CASSLSGGANYGYTF
once | TRBJ2-2 | TRBV3-1/TRBV3-2 | CASRFLDDTGELFF
- | TRBJ2-1 | TRBV7-2 | CASSLAGTSGNNEQFF
- | TRBJ1-4 | TRBV6-6 | CASGTGGNEKLFF
once | TRBJ2-7 | TRBV13 | CASSARTGAYEQYF
once | TRBJ1-1 | TRBV7-7 | CASSLGEARETLNTEAFF
- | TRBJ1-6 | TRBV3-1/TRBV3-2 | CASSPGNHNSPLHF
- | TRBJ1-6 | TRBV7-2 | CASSLGTGMGSPLHF
- | TRBJ1-2 | TRBV7-9 | CASSYTGANYGYTF
- | TRBJ1-3 | TRBV19 | CASSIDRGRTGNTIYF
once | TRBJ2-7 | TRBV5-5 | CASSLGLAGAASSYEQYF
- | TRBJ1-4 | TRBV3-1/TRBV3-2 | CASSQGNRAGEKLFF
- | TRBJ1-5 | TRBV6-5 | CASRPGTTGQPQHF